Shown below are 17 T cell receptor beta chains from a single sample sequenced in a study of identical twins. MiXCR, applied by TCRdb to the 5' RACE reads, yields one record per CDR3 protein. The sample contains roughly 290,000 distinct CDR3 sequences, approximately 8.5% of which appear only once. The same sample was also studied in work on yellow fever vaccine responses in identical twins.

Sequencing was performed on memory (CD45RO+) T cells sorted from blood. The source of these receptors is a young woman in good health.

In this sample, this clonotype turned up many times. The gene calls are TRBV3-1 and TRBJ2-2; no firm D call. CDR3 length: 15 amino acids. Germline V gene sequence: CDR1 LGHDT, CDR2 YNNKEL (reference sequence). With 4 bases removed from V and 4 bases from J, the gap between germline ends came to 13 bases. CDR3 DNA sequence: TGTGCCAGCAGCCCACCGATATCCATCACCGGGGAGCTGTTTTTT. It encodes CASSPPISITGELFF.

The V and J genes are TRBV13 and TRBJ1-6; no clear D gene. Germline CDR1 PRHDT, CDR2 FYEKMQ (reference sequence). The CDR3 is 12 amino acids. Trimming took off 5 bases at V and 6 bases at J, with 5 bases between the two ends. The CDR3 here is CASSRRNSPLHF. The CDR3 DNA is TGTGCCAGCAGCCGACGTAATTCACCCCTCCACTTT.

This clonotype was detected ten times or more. The CDR3 reads CASSFRVDRSSGANVLTF. In DNA, the CDR3 is TGTGCCAGCAGCTTTAGGGTGGACAGGAGCTCTGGGGCCAACGTCCTGACTTTC. The gene calls are TRBV5-5 and TRBJ2-6, with 7 positions matching TRBD1. The CDR3 has 18 amino acids. The trim removed 2 bases at V and 0 bases at J, leaving 8 bases unmatched. Germline loops: CDR1 SGHKS, CDR2 YYEKEE (reference sequence). Filled out from reference TRBV5-5 and TRBJ2-6, the complete variable domain reads DAGVTQSPTHLIKTRGQQVTLRCSPISGHKSVSWYQQVLGQGPQFIFQYYEKEERGRGNFPDRFSARQFPNYSSELNVNALLLGDSALYLCASSFRVDRSSGANVLTFGAGSRLTVL.

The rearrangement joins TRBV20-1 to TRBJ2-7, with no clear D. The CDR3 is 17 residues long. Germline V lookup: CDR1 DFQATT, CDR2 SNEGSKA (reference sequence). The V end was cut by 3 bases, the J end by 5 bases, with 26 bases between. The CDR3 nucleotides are TGCAGTGCTAGCCTCCCATCGATATGGCCGCGAGGAGACGAGCAGTACTTC. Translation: CSASLPSIWPRGDEQYF.

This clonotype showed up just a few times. The CDR3 reads CSAYGLAAGDEQFF. DNA for the CDR3: TGCAGTGCTTACGGACTAGCGGCGGGAGATGAGCAGTTCTTC. V usage is TRBV20-1 and J usage is TRBJ2-1, with TRBD2 matching over 10 bases. Germline loops: CDR1 DFQATT, CDR2 SNEGSKA (reference sequence). This CDR3 spans 14 amino acids. Trimming cost V 5 bases and J 8 bases; bases outside gene matches: 9.

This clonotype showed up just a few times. The DNA for the CDR3 is TGTGCCAGCAGTTACTCGGTCAGTTTGAATGGCTACACCTTC. Protein sequence: CASSYSVSLNGYTF. This rearrangement joins TRBV6-5 to TRBJ1-2; D is uncertain. Germline V CDR1 and CDR2: MNHEY, SVGAGI. V lost 0 bases to trimming and J lost 6 bases, with 11 bases between them. The CDR3 is 14 residues long.

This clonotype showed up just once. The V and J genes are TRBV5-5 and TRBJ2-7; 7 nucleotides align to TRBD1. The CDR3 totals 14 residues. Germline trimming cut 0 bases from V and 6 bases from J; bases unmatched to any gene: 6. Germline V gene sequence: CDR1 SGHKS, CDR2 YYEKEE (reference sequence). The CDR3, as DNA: TGTGCCAGCAGCTTGGCGGACAGGAAACGCGAGCAGTACTTC. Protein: CASSLADRKREQYF.

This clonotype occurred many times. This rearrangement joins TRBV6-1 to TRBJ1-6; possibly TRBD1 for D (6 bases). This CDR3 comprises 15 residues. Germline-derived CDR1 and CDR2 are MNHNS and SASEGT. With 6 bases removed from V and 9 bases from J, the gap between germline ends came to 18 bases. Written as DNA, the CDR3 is TGTGCCAGCAGGCAACCTACAGGGAATGCTTCACCCCTCCACTTT. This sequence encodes CASRQPTGNASPLHF.

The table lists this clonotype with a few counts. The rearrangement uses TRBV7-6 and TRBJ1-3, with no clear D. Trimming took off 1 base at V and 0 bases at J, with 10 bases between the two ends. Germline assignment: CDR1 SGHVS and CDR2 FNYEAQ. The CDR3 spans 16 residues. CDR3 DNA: TGTGCCAGCAGCTTAGTTGAGGGAGTCTCTGGAAACACCATATATTTT. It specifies CASSLVEGVSGNTIYF. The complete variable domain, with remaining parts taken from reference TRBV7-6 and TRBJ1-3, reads GAGVSQSPRYKVTKRGQDVALRCDPISGHVSLYWYRQALGQGPEFLTYFNYEAQQDKSGLPNDRFSAERPEGSISTLTIQRTEQRDSAMYRCASSLVEGVSGNTIYFGEGSWLTVV.

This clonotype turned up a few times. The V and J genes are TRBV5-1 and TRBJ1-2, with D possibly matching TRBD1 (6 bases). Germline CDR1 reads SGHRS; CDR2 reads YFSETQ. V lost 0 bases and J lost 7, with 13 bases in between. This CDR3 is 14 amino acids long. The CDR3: CASSLDRQGTGYTF. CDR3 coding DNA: TGCGCCAGCAGCTTGGACCGGCAGGGGACTGGCTACACCTTC.

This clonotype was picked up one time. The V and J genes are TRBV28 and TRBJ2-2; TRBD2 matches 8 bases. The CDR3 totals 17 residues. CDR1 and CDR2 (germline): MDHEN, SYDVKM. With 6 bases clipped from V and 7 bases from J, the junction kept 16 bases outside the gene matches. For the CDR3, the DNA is TGTGCCAGCAGCCCCTCCGGCGGGCGGGGGGCTAACGGGGAGCTGTTTTTT. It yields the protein CASSPSGGRGANGELFF. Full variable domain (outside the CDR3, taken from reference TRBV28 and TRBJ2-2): DVKVTQSSRYLVKRTGEKVFLECVQDMDHENMFWYRQDPGLGLRLIYFSYDVKMKEKGDIPEGYSVSREKKERFSLILESASTNQTSMYLCASSPSGGRGANGELFFGEGSRLTVL.

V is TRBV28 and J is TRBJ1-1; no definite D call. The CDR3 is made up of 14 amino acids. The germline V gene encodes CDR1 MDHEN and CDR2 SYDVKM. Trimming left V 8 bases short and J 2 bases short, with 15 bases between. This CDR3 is CASLTVGINTEAFF. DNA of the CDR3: TGTGCCAGCCTGACCGTCGGGATCAACACTGAAGCTTTCTTT.

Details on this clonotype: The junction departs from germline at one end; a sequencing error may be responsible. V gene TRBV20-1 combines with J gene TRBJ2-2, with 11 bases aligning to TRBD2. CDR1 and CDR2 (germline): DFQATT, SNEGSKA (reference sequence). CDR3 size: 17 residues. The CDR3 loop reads CCARDVTSGRDTGELFF. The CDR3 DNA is TGCTGTGCTAGAGATGTTACTAGCGGGAGAGACACCGGGGAGCTGTTTTTT.

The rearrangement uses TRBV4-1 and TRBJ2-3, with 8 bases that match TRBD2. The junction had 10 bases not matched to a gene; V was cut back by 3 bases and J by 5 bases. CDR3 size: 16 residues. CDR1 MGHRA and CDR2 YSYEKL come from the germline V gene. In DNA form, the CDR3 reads TGCGCCAGCAGCCAGGAGGCGACTAGCGCACTAGATACGCAGTATTTT. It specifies CASSQEATSALDTQYF.

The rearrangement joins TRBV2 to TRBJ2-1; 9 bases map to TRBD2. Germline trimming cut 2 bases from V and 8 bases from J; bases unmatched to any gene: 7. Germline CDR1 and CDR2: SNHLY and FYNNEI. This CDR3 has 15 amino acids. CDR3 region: CASSESFSGSYEQFF. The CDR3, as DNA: TGTGCCAGCAGTGAATCGTTTAGCGGGAGCTATGAGCAGTTCTTC.

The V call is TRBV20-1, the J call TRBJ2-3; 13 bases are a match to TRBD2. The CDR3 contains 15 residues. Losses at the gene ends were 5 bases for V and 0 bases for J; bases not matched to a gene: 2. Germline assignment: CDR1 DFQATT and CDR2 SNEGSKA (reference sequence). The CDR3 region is CSARLAGGSTDTQYF. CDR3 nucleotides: TGCAGTGCTCGACTAGCGGGGGGAAGCACAGATACGCAGTATTTT.

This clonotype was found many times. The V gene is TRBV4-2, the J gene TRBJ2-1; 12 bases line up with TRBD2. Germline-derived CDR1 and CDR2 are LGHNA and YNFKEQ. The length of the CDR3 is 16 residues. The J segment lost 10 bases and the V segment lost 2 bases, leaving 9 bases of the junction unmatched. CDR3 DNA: TGTGCCAGCAGCCAAAGGGCTAGCGGGGGGGGTATAGAGCAGTTCTTC. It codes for CASSQRASGGGIEQFF.